Listed below are T cell receptor beta chains from one sample, sequenced in a study of blood T cell repertoires in COVID-19. Sequencing was performed with immunoSEQ multiplex PCR; in TCRdb, only in-frame clones are kept and a portion is missing. The data hold roughly 260,000 clones, with 70% to 90% observed a single time. Source material: peripheral blood. The receptors shown here come from a woman aged 45-65 years with acute or convalescent COVID-19. Each CDR3 is given with its conserved first and last residue. D genes are given only for firm matches. Rows give clone size only sometimes, using once, few, many, or a class for an expanded clone.

TRBV6-6,-,-,14,TRBJ1-5,TGTGCCAGCACTGAGGCGCAGAGCAATCAGCCCCAGCATTTT,CASTEAQSNQPQHF
TRBV2,-,-,12,TRBJ2-5,TGTGCCAGCAGTGAAGGGCGGGAGACCCAGTACTTC,CASSEGRETQYF
TRBV11-3,-,once,13,TRBJ2-2,TGTGCCAGCAGCTTAGATCCTAACGGGGAGCTGTTTTTT,CASSLDPNGELFF
TRBV10-3,TRBD2,-,18,TRBJ2-1,TGTGCCATCAGTGAGCGGAAAACTAGCGGGACCGCCTACAATGAGCAGTTCTTC,CAISERKTSGTAYNEQFF
TRBV3-1/TRBV3-2,TRBD2,-,18,TRBJ2-3,TGTGCCAGCAGCCAAGATGCCGCGGGAGCTCAGTTTGCAGATACGCAGTATTTT,CASSQDAAGAQFADTQYF
TRBV11-2,-,-,13,TRBJ1-1,TGTGCCAGCAGCTCCCTCTTACGGACTGAAGCTTTCTTT,CASSSLLRTEAFF
TRBV2,TRBD1,-,13,TRBJ1-2,TGTGCCAGCATTGAGGGGGCAGACTATGGCTACACCTTC,CASIEGADYGYTF
TRBV19,-,-,14,TRBJ2-4,TGTGCCAGTAGTATAGGAGAGGTTAAGGACATTCAGTACTTC,CASSIGEVKDIQYF
TRBV28,-,-,15,TRBJ1-1,TGTGCCAGCAGCTGGCCAGAAGAGGGGAACACTGAAGCTTTCTTT,CASSWPEEGNTEAFF
TRBV4-2,TRBD2,-,13,TRBJ2-7,TGTGCCAGCAGCCAAGGGGGGGGGTACGAGCAGTACTTC,CASSQGGGYEQYF
TRBV2,-,-,14,TRBJ2-7,TGTGCCAGCAGCCCTAGCGAACCGACCTACGAGCAGTACTTC,CASSPSEPTYEQYF
TRBV9,-,-,15,TRBJ1-2,TGTGCCAGCAGCTTGACGGGGAGACCTAACTATGGCTACACCTTC,CASSLTGRPNYGYTF
TRBV18,TRBD1,once,16,TRBJ2-5,TGTGCCAGCTCACCACCTAGACAGGGTAGTCGGGAGACCCAGTACTTC,CASSPPRQGSRETQYF
TRBV7-2,-,-,16,TRBJ2-1,TGTGCCAGCAGCTTAGGGGCCGCGGGCTCCTACAATGAGCAGTTCTTC,CASSLGAAGSYNEQFF
TRBV29-1,-,-,15,TRBJ2-7,TGCAGCGTACACACCCGAGTAGGGGGCTCCTACGAGCAGTACTTC,CSVHTRVGGSYEQYF
TRBV19,TRBD1,-,16,TRBJ1-1,TGTGCCAGTAGTGGAGACAGGGTCCCCAGGAACACTGAAGCTTTCTTT,CASSGDRVPRNTEAFF
TRBV7-2,-,-,14,TRBJ2-7,TGTGCCAGCAGCTCAAGGGGTCCCCCCTACGAGCAGTACTTC,CASSSRGPPYEQYF
TRBV5-4,TRBD1,-,15,TRBJ1-3,TGTGCCAGCAGCTTTGAGGGGGCGCGGGGAAACACCATATATTTT,CASSFEGARGNTIYF
TRBV6-5,-,-,13,TRBJ1-1,TGTGCCAGCAGCGTACAGGGTAACACTGAAGCTTTCTTT,CASSVQGNTEAFF
TRBV9,-,once,15,TRBJ2-6,TGTGCCAGCAGCGCCGGACACGCTGGGGCCAACGTCCTGACTTTC,CASSAGHAGANVLTF
TRBV27,TRBD2,-,14,TRBJ2-7,TGTGCCAGCAGTCTAAGCGGGAGCTCCTACGAGCAGTACTTC,CASSLSGSSYEQYF
TRBV28,TRBD1,once,16,TRBJ1-6,TGTGCCAGCAGTTTACCTTTGGCGACAGGGAATTCACCCCTCCACTTT,CASSLPLATGNSPLHF
TRBV6-1,-,-,16,TRBJ2-2,TGTGCCAGCAGTGAGAACACAGTCCCCCTCGCCGGGGAGCTGTTTTTT,CASSENTVPLAGELFF
TRBV4-2,-,-,14,TRBJ2-7,TGTGCCAGCAGCCAAGAGTTCCAGACCTACGAGCAGTACTTC,CASSQEFQTYEQYF
TRBV10-3,TRBD2,-,15,TRBJ2-2,TGTGCCATCAGTGATAGCGGGAGGGCCTCCGGGGAGCTGTTTTTT,CAISDSGRASGELFF
TRBV30,-,few,15,TRBJ2-7,TGTGCCTGGAGTGTTGGACAGTTCAGCTCCTACGAGCAGTACTTC,CAWSVGQFSSYEQYF
TRBV21-1,-,-,15,TRBJ1-2,TGTGCCAGCAGCTCAACGGGTTGTAGTAACTATGGCTACACCTTC,CASSSTGCSNYGYTF
TRBV30,-,-,13,TRBJ2-5,TGTGCCTGGAGTCAAGGGGCGCAAGAGACCCAGTACTTC,CAWSQGAQETQYF
TRBV11-3,-,-,16,TRBJ2-3,TGTGCCAGCAGCTTAGGTCTGCGGGAACGCACAGATACGCAGTATTTT,CASSLGLRERTDTQYF